This TCR beta chain was captured in a study of shared clonotypes between healthy human individuals. The V end lost 6 bases, the J end lost 1 base, and 16 bases lay between the germline ends. This CDR3 comprises 15 residues. The V gene's germline CDR1 is SGHRS and CDR2 YFSETQ. Data came from immunoSEQ multiplex PCR; TCRdb stores just in-frame clones and leaves some out. The sample consists of 2.3 million or so clones, approximately 95% of them appearing once. J is TRBJ2-5 and V is TRBV5-1; D may be TRBD1 (6 bases). Material: naive CD4+ T cells from PBMCs. The subset: CD45RA+ positively selected. The clonotype was recovered from a young man in good health. Some clones in this sample may be carry-over from other donors' samples. The CDR3 sequence is CASTQGVWGQETQYF. DNA for the CDR3: TGCGCCAGCACACAGGGTGTCTGGGGCCAAGAGACCCAGTACTTC.